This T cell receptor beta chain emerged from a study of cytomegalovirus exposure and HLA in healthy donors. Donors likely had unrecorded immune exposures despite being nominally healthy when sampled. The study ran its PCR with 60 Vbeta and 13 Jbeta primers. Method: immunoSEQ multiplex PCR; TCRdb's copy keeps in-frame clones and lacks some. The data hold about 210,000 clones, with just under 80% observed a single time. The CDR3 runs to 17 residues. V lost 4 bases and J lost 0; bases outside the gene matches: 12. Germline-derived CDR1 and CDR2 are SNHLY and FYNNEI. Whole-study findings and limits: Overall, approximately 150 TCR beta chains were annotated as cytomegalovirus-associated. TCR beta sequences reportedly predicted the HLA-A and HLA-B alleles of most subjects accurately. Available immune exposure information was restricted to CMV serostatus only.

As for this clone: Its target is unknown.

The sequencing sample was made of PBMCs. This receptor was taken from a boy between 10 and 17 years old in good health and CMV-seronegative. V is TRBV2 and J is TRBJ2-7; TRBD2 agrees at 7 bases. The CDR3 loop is CASSVPPGRGSSYEQYF. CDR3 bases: TGTGCCAGCAGTGTACCCCCAGGGCGGGGGAGCTCCTACGAGCAGTACTTC.